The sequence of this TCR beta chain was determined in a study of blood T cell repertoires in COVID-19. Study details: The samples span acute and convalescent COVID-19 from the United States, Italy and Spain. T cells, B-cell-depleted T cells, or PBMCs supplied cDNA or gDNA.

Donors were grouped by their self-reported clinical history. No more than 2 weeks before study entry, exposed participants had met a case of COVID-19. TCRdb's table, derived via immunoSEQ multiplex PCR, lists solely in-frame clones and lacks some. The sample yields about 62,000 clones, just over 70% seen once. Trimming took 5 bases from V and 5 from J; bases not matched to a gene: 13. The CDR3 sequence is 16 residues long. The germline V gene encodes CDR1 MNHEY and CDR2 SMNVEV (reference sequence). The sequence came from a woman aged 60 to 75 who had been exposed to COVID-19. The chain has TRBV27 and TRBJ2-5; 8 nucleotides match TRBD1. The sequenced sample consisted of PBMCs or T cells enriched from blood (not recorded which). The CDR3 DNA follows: TGTGCCAGCAGTCATCGGCTCGGACAGGGTGGTGAGACCCAGTACTTC. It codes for CASSHRLGQGGETQYF.